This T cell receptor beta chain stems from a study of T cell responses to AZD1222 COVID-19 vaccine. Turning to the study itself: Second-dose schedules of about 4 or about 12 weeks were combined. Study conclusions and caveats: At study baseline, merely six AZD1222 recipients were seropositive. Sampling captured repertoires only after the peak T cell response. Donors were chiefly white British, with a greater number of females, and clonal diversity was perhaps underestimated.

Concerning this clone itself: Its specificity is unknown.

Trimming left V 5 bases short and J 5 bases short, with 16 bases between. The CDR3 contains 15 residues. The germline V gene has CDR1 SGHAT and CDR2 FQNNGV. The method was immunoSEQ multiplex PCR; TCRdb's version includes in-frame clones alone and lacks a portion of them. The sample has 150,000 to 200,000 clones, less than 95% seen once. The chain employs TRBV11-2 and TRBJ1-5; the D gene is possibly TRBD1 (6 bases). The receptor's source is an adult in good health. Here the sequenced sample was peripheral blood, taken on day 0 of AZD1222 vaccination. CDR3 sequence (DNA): TGTGCCAGCAGCCTCCTCGCGGGGGGCGATCAGCCCCAGCATTTT. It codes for CASSLLAGGDQPQHF.